This passage covers 13 T cell receptor beta chains from one sample sequenced in a study of Ad26.COV2.S vaccination and SARS-CoV-2 variants. Treatment defined: 15 to 20 received Ad26.COV2.S at low or high dose, single or two shots; about five received placebo; per-sample allocation not given. Samples analyzed were those drawn on day 63 after the first vaccine or placebo injection. TCRdb keeps only in-frame clones here, not all; method: immunoSEQ multiplex PCR. The repertoire consists of over 300,000 clones, with under 90% occurring once and the leading ten covering approximately 7.8%. The sample in question was peripheral blood, obtained in a trial of Ad26.COV2.S vaccine versus placebo. The receptor set was obtained from a person between 18 and 59 years old who received the Ad26.COV2.S COVID-19 vaccine or a placebo.

V is TRBV29-1 and J is TRBJ2-5, with 10 positions matching TRBD2. The V gene's germline CDR1 is SQVTM and CDR2 ANQGSEA. J was trimmed by 5 bases and V by 0 bases; bases with no gene match: 9. The CDR3 is 16 amino acids. The CDR3 loop reads CSVEELASGGRETQYF. In DNA form, the CDR3 reads TGCAGCGTTGAAGAGTTGGCTAGCGGGGGTCGGGAGACCCAGTACTTC.

The chain recombines TRBV30 with TRBJ2-5; maybe TRBD2 (7 bases). The germline V and J ends were trimmed by 5 bases and 5 bases, with 9 bases remaining between them. CDR1 and CDR2 from the germline V gene are GTSNPN and SVGIG (reference sequence). The CDR3 is 11 amino acids. The DNA for the CDR3 is TGTGCCTGGGGGGGGGCGGAGACCCAGTACTTC. Its protein product is CAWGGAETQYF.

The chain joins TRBV11-2 to TRBJ2-1; D ambiguous. V gave up 3 bases and J gave up 9 bases, with 15 bases separating them. The CDR3 runs to 14 residues. CDR1 is SGHAT and CDR2 is FQNNGV in the germline V gene. The CDR3 spells CASSFVTTWGEQFF. Here the CDR3 DNA reads TGTGCCAGCAGCTTTGTCACCACATGGGGTGAGCAGTTCTTC.

The CDR3 region is CASSDQGIAKNIQYF. The CDR3 DNA is TGTGCCAGCAGTGACCAAGGGATAGCCAAAAACATTCAGTACTTC. This sequence joins TRBV2 and TRBJ2-4; D gene unclear. The ends were cut back, 3 bases at V and 0 bases at J, with 9 bases in the middle. Per the germline V gene, CDR1 is SNHLY and CDR2 is FYNNEI. The CDR3 length is 15 residues. Together with reference TRBV2 and TRBJ2-4, the CDR3 gives the full variable domain: EPEVTQTPSHQVTQMGQEVILRCVPISNHLYFYWYRQILGQKVEFLVSFYNNEISEKSEIFDDQFSVERPDGSNFTLKIRSTKLEDSAMYFCASSDQGIAKNIQYFGAGTRLSVL.

The chain carries TRBV28 and TRBJ1-6; no clear D gene. V dropped 5 bases and J dropped 9 bases, with 17 bases sitting between them. The germline CDR1 and CDR2 sequences are MDHEN and SYDVKM. This CDR3 is 15 amino acids long. CDR3 in amino acids: CASSARGGMSSPLHF. CDR3 DNA sequence: TGTGCCAGCAGTGCCCGGGGAGGTATGAGTTCACCCCTCCACTTT. The variable domain in full, with the rest retrieved from reference TRBV28 and TRBJ1-6, is DVKVTQSSRYLVKRTGEKVFLECVQDMDHENMFWYRQDPGLGLRLIYFSYDVKMKEKGDIPEGYSVSREKKERFSLILESASTNQTSMYLCASSARGGMSSPLHFGNGTRLTVT.

In its sample, this clone was seen a few times. The gene calls are TRBV6-1 and TRBJ1-2; no definite D call. Germline assignment: CDR1 MNHNS and CDR2 SASEGT. The CDR3 sequence is 12 residues long. The V gene lost 3 bases and the J gene lost 8 bases, with 10 bases spanning the gap. Here the CDR3 DNA reads TGTGCCAGCAGTGACCTCTGGAAAGGCTACACCTTC. This gives the protein CASSDLWKGYTF.

J is TRBJ2-7 and V is TRBV30; 7 bases map to TRBD1. This CDR3 comprises 15 residues. Germline-derived CDR1 and CDR2 are GTSNPN and SVGIG (reference sequence). The trim removed 0 bases at V and 2 bases at J, leaving 7 bases unmatched. The CDR3 coding sequence is TGTGCCTGGAGTGTTCCAGGGGGTGTAGCCTACGAGCAGTACTTC. Protein sequence: CAWSVPGGVAYEQYF.

This sequence joins TRBV7-9 and TRBJ1-2; D uncertain. Germline CDR1 and CDR2: SEHNR and FQNEAQ (reference sequence). Trimming removed 2 bases from V and 4 bases from J, with 14 bases in between. CDR3 length equals 15 residues. For the CDR3, the DNA is TGTGCCAGCAGCTTAAACGCGGGCGCTACCTATGGCTACACCTTC. Amino acid sequence: CASSLNAGATYGYTF.

The chain couples TRBV24-1 to TRBJ1-1, with no clear D. Trimming cost V 0 bases and J 7 bases, with 8 bases left between them. CDR1 KGHDR and CDR2 SFDVKD come from the germline V gene. The CDR3 spans 13 residues. CDR3 DNA: TGTGCCACCAGTGATTTGGTGACCGGTGAAGCTTTCTTT. Translated, it gives CATSDLVTGEAFF.

On this clone: Germline and junction disagree at one end, which may indicate a read error. The chain uses TRBV6-5 and TRBJ1-2; D is unclear. The CDR3 spans 12 residues. CDR1 is MNHEY and CDR2 is SVGAGI in the germline V gene. CDR3 residues: CASSYSLGPPDF. The CDR3 DNA sequence: TGTGCCAGCAGTTACTCCCTAGGCCCCCCTGACTTC.

This chain uses TRBV5-8 with TRBJ2-1; D is uncertain. The CDR3 sequence is 15 residues long. Germline values: CDR1 SGHTS, CDR2 YDEGEE. The V end lost 0 bases, the J end lost 0 bases, and 7 bases lay between the germline ends. CDR3 in DNA: TGTGCCAGCAGCTTGGGCTATAGCTCCTACAATGAGCAGTTCTTC. It codes for CASSLGYSSYNEQFF.

The chain is built from TRBV19 and TRBJ1-1; D remains ambiguous. This CDR3 spans 12 amino acids. From germline, CDR1 is LNHDA and CDR2 SQIVND (reference sequence). The V gene lost 5 bases and the J gene lost 4 bases, with 8 bases spanning the gap. Here the CDR3 reads CASSPSITEAFF. CDR3 bases: TGTGCCAGTAGTCCCTCGATCACTGAAGCTTTCTTT.

This chain joins TRBV7-6 and TRBJ1-3; maybe TRBD1 (5 bases). The CDR3 length is 15 residues. Germline values: CDR1 SGHVS, CDR2 FNYEAQ. The V end was cut by 0 bases, the J end by 8 bases, with 14 bases between. The CDR3 is CASSLASGGTDTIYF. The CDR3 nucleotides read TGTGCCAGCAGCTTAGCGTCCGGCGGGACGGACACCATATATTTT. Looking up the rest from reference TRBV7-6 and TRBJ1-3 gives the full variable domain: GAGVSQSPRYKVTKRGQDVALRCDPISGHVSLYWYRQALGQGPEFLTYFNYEAQQDKSGLPNDRFSAERPEGSISTLTIQRTEQRDSAMYRCASSLASGGTDTIYFGEGSWLTVV.